This T cell receptor (beta chain) is drawn from a study of T cells in Graves' hyperthyroidism and ophthalmopathy. Template material for amplifying TCR beta CDR3 regions consisted of RNA transcripts. HTBI primers drove first-round RT-PCR of the TCR CDR3. MiXCR, applied by TCRdb to the multiplex PCR reads, yields one record per CDR3 protein. The top ten clones hold 7.3% of a sample with 500,000 to 750,000 distinct CDR3 sequences, approximately 14% of them seen once. About this clonotype: Its cognate antigen is unknown.

Study-level points and caveats: Most thyroid clonotypes expanded above 0.001 were also detected in blood.

The CDR3 is made up of 14 amino acids. Trimming removed 4 bases from V and 6 bases from J; junction bases left unmatched: 5. The V gene's germline CDR1 is SQVTM and CDR2 ANQGSEA. The study enrolled patients aged 18 to 65 with newly diagnosed hyperthyroidism of under 2 months' duration. This chain links TRBV29-1 with TRBJ2-2; the match to TRBD2 covers 10 bases. The TCR was taken from a woman aged 25 to 39 with Graves' hyperthyroidism. Sample: blood. CDR3 in DNA: TGCAGCGTTGTATTCAGCGGGAGGGCCGGGGAGCTGTTTTTT. Encoded protein: CSVVFSGRAGELFF.